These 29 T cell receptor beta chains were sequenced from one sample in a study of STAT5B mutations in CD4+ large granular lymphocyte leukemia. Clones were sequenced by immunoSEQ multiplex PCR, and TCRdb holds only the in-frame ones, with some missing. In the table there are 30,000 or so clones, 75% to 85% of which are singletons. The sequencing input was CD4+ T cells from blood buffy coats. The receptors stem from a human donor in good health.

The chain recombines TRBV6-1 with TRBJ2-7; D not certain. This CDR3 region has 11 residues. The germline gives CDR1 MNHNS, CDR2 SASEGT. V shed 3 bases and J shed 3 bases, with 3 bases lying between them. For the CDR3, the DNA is TGTGCCAGCAGTGACATCTACGAGCAGTACTTC. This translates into CASSDIYEQYF.

CDR3 nucleotides: TGTGCCAGCAGCTTTGCTCTAGCGGGGGGGCCTGACACAGATACGCAGTATTTT. Translated: CASSFALAGGPDTDTQYF. This chain uses TRBV7-9 with TRBJ2-3; 12 positions match TRBD2. CDR1 is SEHNR and CDR2 is FQNEAQ in the germline V gene (reference sequence). The CDR3 has 18 residues. The ends lost 3 bases at V and 2 bases at J; junction bases unmatched: 9.

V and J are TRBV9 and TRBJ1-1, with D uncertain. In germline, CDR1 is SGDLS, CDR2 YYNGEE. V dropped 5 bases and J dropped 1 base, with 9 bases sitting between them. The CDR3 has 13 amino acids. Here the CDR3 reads CASSRESNTEAFF. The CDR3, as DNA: TGTGCCAGCAGTAGGGAGTCGAACACTGAAGCTTTCTTT.

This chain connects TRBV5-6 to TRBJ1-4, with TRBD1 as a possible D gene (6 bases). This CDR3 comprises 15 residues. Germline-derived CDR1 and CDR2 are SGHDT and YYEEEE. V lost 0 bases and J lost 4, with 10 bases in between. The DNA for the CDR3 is TGTGCCAGCAGCTTGGCGGGGGGCGATAATGAAAAACTGTTTTTT. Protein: CASSLAGGDNEKLFF. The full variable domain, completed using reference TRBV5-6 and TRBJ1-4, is DAGVTQSPTHLIKTRGQQVTLRCSPKSGHDTVSWYQQALGQGPQFIFQYYEEEERQRGNFPDRFSGHQFPNYSSELNVNALLLGDSALYLCASSLAGGDNEKLFFGSGTQLSVL.

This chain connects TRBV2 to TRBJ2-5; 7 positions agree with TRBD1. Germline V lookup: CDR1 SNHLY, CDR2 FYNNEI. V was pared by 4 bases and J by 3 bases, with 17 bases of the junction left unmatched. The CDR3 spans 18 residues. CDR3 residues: CASSGGRGQIGSKETQYF. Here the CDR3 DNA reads TGTGCCAGCAGTGGAGGAAGGGGGCAGATTGGCAGTAAAGAGACCCAGTACTTC. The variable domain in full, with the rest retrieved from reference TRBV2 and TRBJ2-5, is EPEVTQTPSHQVTQMGQEVILRCVPISNHLYFYWYRQILGQKVEFLVSFYNNEISEKSEIFDDQFSVERPDGSNFTLKIRSTKLEDSAMYFCASSGGRGQIGSKETQYFGPGTRLLVL.

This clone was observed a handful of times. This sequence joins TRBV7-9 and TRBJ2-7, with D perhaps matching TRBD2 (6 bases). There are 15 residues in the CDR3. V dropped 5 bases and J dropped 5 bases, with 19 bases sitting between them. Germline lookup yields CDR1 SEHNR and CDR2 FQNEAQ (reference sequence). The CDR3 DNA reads TGTGCCAGCAGCCCAGGTGGGGGAGGAAGGGACGAGCAGTACTTC. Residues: CASSPGGGGRDEQYF.

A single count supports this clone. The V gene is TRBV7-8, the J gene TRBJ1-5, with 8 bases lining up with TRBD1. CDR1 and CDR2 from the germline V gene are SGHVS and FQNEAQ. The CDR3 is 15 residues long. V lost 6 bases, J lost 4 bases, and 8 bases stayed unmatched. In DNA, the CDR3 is TGTGCCAGCAGATCGGACAGGGCGACGAATCAGCCCCAGCATTTT. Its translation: CASRSDRATNQPQHF.

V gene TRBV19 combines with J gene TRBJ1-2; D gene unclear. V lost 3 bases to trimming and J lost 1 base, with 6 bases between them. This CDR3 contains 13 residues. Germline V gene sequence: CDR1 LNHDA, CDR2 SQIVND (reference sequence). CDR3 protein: CASSIEGNYGYTF. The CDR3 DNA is TGTGCCAGTAGTATCGAGGGTAACTATGGCTACACCTTC.

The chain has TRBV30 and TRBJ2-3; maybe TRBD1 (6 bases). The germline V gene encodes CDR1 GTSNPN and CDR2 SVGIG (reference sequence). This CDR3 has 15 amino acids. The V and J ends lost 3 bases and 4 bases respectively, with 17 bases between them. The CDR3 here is CAWRRGAPGADTQYF. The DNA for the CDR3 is TGTGCCTGGAGGCGTGGGGCCCCAGGGGCAGATACGCAGTATTTT. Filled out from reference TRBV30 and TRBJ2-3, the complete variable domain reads SQTIHQWPATLVQPVGSPLSLECTVEGTSNPNLYWYRQAAGRGLQLLFYSVGIGQISSEVPQNLSASRPQDRQFILSSKKLLLSDSGFYLCAWRRGAPGADTQYFGPGTRLTVL.

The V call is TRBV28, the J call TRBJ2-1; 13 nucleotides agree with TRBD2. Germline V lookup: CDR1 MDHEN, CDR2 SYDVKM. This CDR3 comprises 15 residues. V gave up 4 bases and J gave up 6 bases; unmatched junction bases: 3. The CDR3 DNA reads TGTGCCAGCAGTTCGGGACTAGCGGGACTCAATGAGCAGTTCTTC. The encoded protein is CASSSGLAGLNEQFF. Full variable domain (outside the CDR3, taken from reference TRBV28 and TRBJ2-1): DVKVTQSSRYLVKRTGEKVFLECVQDMDHENMFWYRQDPGLGLRLIYFSYDVKMKEKGDIPEGYSVSREKKERFSLILESASTNQTSMYLCASSSGLAGLNEQFFGPGTRLTVL.

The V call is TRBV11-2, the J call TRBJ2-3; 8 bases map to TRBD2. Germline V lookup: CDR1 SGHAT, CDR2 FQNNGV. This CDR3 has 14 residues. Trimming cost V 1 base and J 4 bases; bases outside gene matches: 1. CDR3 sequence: CASSLGREADTQYF. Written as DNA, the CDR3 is TGTGCCAGCAGCTTAGGGCGGGAGGCAGATACGCAGTATTTT.

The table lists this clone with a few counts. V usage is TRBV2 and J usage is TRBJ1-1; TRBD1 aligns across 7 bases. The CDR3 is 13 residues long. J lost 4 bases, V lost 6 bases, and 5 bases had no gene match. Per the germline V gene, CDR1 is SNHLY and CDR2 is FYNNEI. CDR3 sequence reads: CASSLTGITEAFF. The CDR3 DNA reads TGTGCCAGCAGCCTGACAGGGATCACTGAAGCTTTCTTT.

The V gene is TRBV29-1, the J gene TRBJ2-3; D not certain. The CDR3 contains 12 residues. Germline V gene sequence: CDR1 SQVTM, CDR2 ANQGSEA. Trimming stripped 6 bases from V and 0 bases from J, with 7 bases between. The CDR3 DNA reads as TGCAGCGTGAGCGCGAGCACAGATACGCAGTATTTT. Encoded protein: CSVSASTDTQYF.

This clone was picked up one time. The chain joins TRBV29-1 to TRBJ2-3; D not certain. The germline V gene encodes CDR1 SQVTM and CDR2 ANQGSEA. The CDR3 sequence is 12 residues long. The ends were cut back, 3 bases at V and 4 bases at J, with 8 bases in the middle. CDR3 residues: CSVERNSDTQYF. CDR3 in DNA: TGCAGCGTTGAGAGGAATTCAGATACGCAGTATTTT.

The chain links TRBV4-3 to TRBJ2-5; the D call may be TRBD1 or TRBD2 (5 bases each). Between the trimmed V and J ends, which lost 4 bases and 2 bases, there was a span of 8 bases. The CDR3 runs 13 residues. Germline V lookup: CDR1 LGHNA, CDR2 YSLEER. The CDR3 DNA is TGCGCCAGCAGCCGGGGGATACAAGAGACCCAGTACTTC. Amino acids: CASSRGIQETQYF.

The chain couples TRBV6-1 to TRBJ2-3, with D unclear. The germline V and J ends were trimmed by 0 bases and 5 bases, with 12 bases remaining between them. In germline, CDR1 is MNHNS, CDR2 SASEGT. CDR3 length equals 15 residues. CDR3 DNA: TGTGCCAGCAGTGAAGCGGAGCGCGGCAGAGATACGCAGTATTTT. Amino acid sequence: CASSEAERGRDTQYF.

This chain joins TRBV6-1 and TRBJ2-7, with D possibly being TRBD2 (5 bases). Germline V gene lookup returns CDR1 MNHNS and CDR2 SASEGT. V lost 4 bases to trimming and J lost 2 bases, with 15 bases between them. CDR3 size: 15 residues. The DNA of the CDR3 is TGTGCCAGCAGTGGACAACCGGGGAGTGCCTACGAGCAGTACTTC. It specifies CASSGQPGSAYEQYF.

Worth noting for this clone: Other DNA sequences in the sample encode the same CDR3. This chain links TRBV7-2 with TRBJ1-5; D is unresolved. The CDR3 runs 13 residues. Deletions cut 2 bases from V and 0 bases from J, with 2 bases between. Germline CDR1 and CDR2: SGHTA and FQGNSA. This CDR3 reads CASSLNSNQPQHF. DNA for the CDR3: TGTGCCAGCAGCTTAAATAGCAATCAGCCCCAGCATTTT.

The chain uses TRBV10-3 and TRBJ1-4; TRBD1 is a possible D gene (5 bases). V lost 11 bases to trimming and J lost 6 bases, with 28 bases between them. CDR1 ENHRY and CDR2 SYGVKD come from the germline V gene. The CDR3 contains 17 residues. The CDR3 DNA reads TGTGCCTTGGAACGGGGCTCGGATGTTCATAATGATGAAAAACTGTTTTTT. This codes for CALERGSDVHNDEKLFF.

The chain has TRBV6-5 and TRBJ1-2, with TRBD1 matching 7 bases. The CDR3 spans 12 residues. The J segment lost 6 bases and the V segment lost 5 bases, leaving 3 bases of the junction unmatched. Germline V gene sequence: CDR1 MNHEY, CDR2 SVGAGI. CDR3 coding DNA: TGTGCCAGCAGTGCGACAGGGAATGGCTACACCTTC. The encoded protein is CASSATGNGYTF.

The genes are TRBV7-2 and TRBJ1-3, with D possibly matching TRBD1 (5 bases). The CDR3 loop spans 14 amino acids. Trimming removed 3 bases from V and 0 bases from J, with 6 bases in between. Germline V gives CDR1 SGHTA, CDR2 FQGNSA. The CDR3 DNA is TGTGCCAGCAGCTTGACAGTCTCTGGAAACACCATATATTTT. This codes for CASSLTVSGNTIYF.

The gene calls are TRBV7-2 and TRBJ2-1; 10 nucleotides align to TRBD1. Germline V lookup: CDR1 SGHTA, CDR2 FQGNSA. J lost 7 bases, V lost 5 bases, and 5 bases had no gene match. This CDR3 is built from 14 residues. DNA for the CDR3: TGTGCCAGCAGCATGGGACAGGGGCGGAATGAGCAGTTCTTC. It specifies CASSMGQGRNEQFF.

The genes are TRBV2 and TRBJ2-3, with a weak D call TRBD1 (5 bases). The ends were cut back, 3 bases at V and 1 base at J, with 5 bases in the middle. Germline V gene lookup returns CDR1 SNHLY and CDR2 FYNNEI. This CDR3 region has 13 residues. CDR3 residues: CASSDRGTDTQYF. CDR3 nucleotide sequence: TGTGCCAGCAGTGACAGGGGCACAGATACGCAGTATTTT.

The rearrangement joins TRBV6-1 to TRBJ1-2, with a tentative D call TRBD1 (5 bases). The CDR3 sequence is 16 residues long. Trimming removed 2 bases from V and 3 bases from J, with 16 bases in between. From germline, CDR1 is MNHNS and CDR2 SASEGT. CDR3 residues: CASSETSPGTDYGYTF. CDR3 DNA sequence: TGTGCCAGCAGTGAAACGAGCCCAGGGACGGACTATGGCTACACCTTC.

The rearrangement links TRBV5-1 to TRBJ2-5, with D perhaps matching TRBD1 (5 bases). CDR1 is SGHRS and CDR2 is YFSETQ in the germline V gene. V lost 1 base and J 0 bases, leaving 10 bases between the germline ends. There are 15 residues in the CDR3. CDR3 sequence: CASSLNAGNQETQYF. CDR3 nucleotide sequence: TGCGCCAGCAGCTTGAATGCAGGGAACCAAGAGACCCAGTACTTC.

The CDR3 region has the DNA TGTGCCAGCAGCCGAGACAGGAACACTGAAGCTTTCTTT. Amino acid sequence: CASSRDRNTEAFF. J is TRBJ1-1 and V is TRBV7-2, with TRBD1 as a possible D gene (5 bases). Trimming left V 5 bases short and J 1 base short, with 8 bases between. The length of the CDR3 is 13 residues. Per the germline V gene, CDR1 is SGHTA and CDR2 is FQGNSA.

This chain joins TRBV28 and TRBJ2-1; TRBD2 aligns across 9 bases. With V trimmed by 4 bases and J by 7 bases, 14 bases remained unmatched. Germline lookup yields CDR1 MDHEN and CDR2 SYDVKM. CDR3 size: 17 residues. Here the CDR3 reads CASSSPLGLAVGNEQFF. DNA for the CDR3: TGTGCCAGCAGTTCACCCCTGGGACTAGCTGTGGGTAATGAGCAGTTCTTC.

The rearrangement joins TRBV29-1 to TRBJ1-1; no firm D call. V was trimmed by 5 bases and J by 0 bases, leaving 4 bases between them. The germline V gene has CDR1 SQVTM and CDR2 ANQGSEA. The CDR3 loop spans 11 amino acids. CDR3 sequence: CSVRVNTEAFF. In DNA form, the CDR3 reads TGCAGCGTTCGGGTGAACACTGAAGCTTTCTTT.

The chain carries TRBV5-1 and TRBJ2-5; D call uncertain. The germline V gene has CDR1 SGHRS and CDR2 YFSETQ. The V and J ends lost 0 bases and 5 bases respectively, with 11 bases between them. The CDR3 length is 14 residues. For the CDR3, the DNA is TGCGCCAGCAGCTTGGGTTCGAATAGGGAGACCCAGTACTTC. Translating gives CASSLGSNRETQYF.